The 29 T cell receptor beta chains listed next were all sequenced from one sample in a study of blood T cells in healthy people across ages. Then a second PCR, running about 6 to 11 cycles, was carried out with a sample-barcoded 5' primer and a J-beta primer mix. From the 5' RACE reads, TCRdb called clonotypes with MiXCR, one entry per CDR3 protein. The profile shows about 1.4 million distinct CDR3 sequences, around 59% of them singletons. Sequenced: blood. Receptor source: a man aged 18 to 29 in good health.

V usage is TRBV7-9 and J usage is TRBJ2-5; 9 nucleotides match TRBD2. Per germline, CDR1 SEHNR and CDR2 FQNEAQ (reference sequence). The CDR3 length is 16 residues. The trim removed 7 bases at V and 2 bases at J, leaving 11 bases unmatched. In DNA form, the CDR3 reads TGTGCCAGCACCTGGCTGCTAGCGGGGCTACAAGAGACCCAGTACTTC. It codes for CASTWLLAGLQETQYF.

The chain joins TRBV25-1 to TRBJ2-1; D is possibly TRBD2 (7 bases). CDR1 and CDR2 from the germline V gene are MGHDK and SYGVNS. There are 16 residues in the CDR3. V shed 1 base and J shed 4 bases, with 14 bases lying between them. The CDR3 protein is CASSELGGGRYNEQFF. CDR3 coding DNA: TGTGCCAGCAGTGAATTAGGGGGAGGGCGTTACAATGAGCAGTTCTTC.

This clonotype has only one observation. V gene TRBV12-3 or TRBV12-4 combines with J gene TRBJ1-2; unclear D gene. The V end lost 5 bases, the J end lost 4 bases, and 11 bases lay between the germline ends. The length of the CDR3 is 13 residues. CDR3 nucleotide sequence: TGTGCCAGCAGTCCGTCGGAAAGCTATGGCTACACCTTC. Residues: CASSPSESYGYTF.

The rearrangement uses TRBV12-3 or TRBV12-4 and TRBJ2-5; the D is unclear. CDR3 size: 14 residues. V shed 1 base and J shed 2 bases, with 8 bases lying between them. CDR3 bases: TGTGCCAGCAGTTTAGGGTCAGATCAAGAGACCCAGTACTTC. The encoded protein is CASSLGSDQETQYF.

The gene calls are TRBV25-1 and TRBJ2-3, with D maybe TRBD2 (7 bases). From germline, CDR1 is MGHDK and CDR2 SYGVNS. Trimming left V 9 bases short and J 3 bases short, with 16 bases between. There are 14 residues in the CDR3. The CDR3 is CASWGGRFTDTQYF. The DNA of the CDR3 is TGTGCCAGTTGGGGGGGGCGCTTTACAGATACGCAGTATTTT.

In this sample, this clonotype turned up a few times. The chain has TRBV6-4 and TRBJ1-4, with D maybe TRBD1 (5 bases). V gave up 4 bases and J gave up 5 bases, with 14 bases separating them. CDR1 is MRHNA and CDR2 is SNTAGT in the germline V gene. This CDR3 comprises 15 residues. The CDR3 coding sequence is TGTGCCAGCAGTGTCGGGGCGGCGGGAAATGAAAAACTGTTTTTT. This codes for CASSVGAAGNEKLFF.

Comments on this clonotype: One end of the junction is discordant with germline, which a read error may explain. This chain links TRBV11-2 with TRBJ2-7; 8 positions match TRBD2. CDR1 and CDR2 (germline): SGHAT, FQNNGV. This CDR3 is built from 16 residues. Written as DNA, the CDR3 is TGTGCCAGCAGCTCGTTAGCGGGGCATGGGCCCTACGAGCAGTACTTT. It is translated as CASSSLAGHGPYEQYF.

The V gene is TRBV20-1, the J gene TRBJ2-4; 8 nucleotides line up with TRBD2. The J call may not be correct, given that the DNA end is closer to TRBJ2-7. CDR1 DFQATT and CDR2 SNEGSKA come from the germline V gene (reference sequence). The CDR3 spans 14 residues. The CDR3 reads CSARDGGATYEQYF. CDR3 nucleotides: TGCAGTGCTAGGGACGGGGGGGCCACCTACGAGCAGTACTTC.

In its sample, this clonotype was seen many times. The V gene is TRBV6-2 or TRBV6-3, the J gene TRBJ2-1, with D unclear. This CDR3 has 12 residues. Germline CDR1 reads MNHEY; CDR2 reads SVGEGT. The V end was cut by 3 bases, the J end by 7 bases, with 7 bases between. CDR3 loop: CASSYGANEQFF. CDR3 DNA sequence: TGTGCCAGCAGTTATGGTGCGAATGAGCAGTTCTTC.

Only a few counts were recorded for this clonotype. This chain joins TRBV20-1 and TRBJ2-4; the match to TRBD2 covers 13 bases. The DNA end favors TRBJ2-7, so the J call may be wrong. From germline, CDR1 is DFQATT and CDR2 SNEGSKA (reference sequence). The CDR3 extends over 16 amino acids. The CDR3: CSARDRTSGSIHEQYF. Here the CDR3 DNA reads TGCAGTGCTAGAGATCGGACTAGCGGGAGCATCCACGAGCAGTACTTC.

In its sample, this clonotype was seen a few times. The rearrangement links TRBV20-1 to TRBJ2-1; 11 bases fit TRBD2. The length of the CDR3 is 17 residues. Germline CDR1 DFQATT, CDR2 SNEGSKA (reference sequence). V was pared by 1 base and J by 3 bases, with 8 bases of the junction left unmatched. The DNA of the CDR3 is TGCAGTGCTAGAGCCTTAGCGGGAGGGATACACTACAATGAGCAGTTCTTC. It is translated as CSARALAGGIHYNEQFF.

The rearrangement joins TRBV5-4 to TRBJ2-7; D is uncertain. The CDR3 totals 13 residues. Germline assignment: CDR1 SGHNT and CDR2 YYREEE (reference sequence). Trimming stripped 4 bases from V and 4 bases from J, with 12 bases between. CDR3 protein: CASSPDKPYEQYF. CDR3 bases: TGTGCCAGCAGCCCCGACAAACCTTACGAGCAGTACTTC.

V usage is TRBV27 and J usage is TRBJ1-6; D unresolved. Per the germline V gene, CDR1 is MNHEY and CDR2 is SMNVEV (reference sequence). The CDR3 is 17 residues long. Trimming took 3 bases from V and 9 from J, leaving 21 bases between them. The CDR3 loop reads CASSFRSRGPMGSPLHF. The CDR3, as DNA: TGTGCCAGCAGTTTTCGGTCGCGAGGCCCTATGGGTTCACCCCTCCACTTT.

V gene TRBV6-4 combines with J gene TRBJ2-3, with 14 bases identical to TRBD2. Germline V lookup: CDR1 MRHNA, CDR2 SNTAGT. The CDR3 is 17 residues long. V lost 2 bases and J lost 5; bases outside the gene matches: 6. The CDR3 reads CASSDRGTSGSRDTQYF. The CDR3 nucleotides read TGTGCCAGCAGTGACCGCGGGACTAGCGGGAGTAGAGATACGCAGTATTTT.

The chain has TRBV25-1 and TRBJ2-3; D is perhaps TRBD1 or TRBD2 (6 bases each). This CDR3 is 16 amino acids long. V lost 4 bases and J lost 0, with 14 bases in between. Germline CDR1 and CDR2: MGHDK and SYGVNS. CDR3 sequence: CASSGGWGASTDTQYF. CDR3 nucleotide sequence: TGTGCCAGCAGTGGAGGCTGGGGGGCCAGCACAGATACGCAGTATTTT.

The gene calls are TRBV5-1 and TRBJ2-4; TRBD2 is a possible D gene (5 bases). The DNA matches TRBJ2-7 better at its end, which makes the J call doubtful. The CDR3 contains 13 residues. The germline V gene encodes CDR1 SGHRS and CDR2 YFSETQ. The CDR3 is CASSLISVGEQYF. CDR3 DNA: TGCGCCAGCAGCTTGATTAGCGTCGGCGAGCAGTACTTC.

The rearrangement joins TRBV5-1 to TRBJ1-1, with 9 bases aligning to TRBD1. Germline V gene sequence: CDR1 SGHRS, CDR2 YFSETQ. J gave up 2 bases and V 2 bases, and 4 bases lay outside the gene matches. The CDR3 has 15 residues. CDR3 amino acids: CASSFGTGINTEAFF. CDR3 coding DNA: TGCGCCAGCAGCTTCGGGACAGGGATAAACACTGAAGCTTTCTTT.

The chain carries TRBV10-1 and TRBJ2-3; D not resolved. Between the trimmed V and J ends, which lost 2 bases and 3 bases, there was a span of 12 bases. This CDR3 is built from 15 residues. The germline CDR1 and CDR2 sequences are WNHNN and SYGVQD (reference sequence). The CDR3 loop is CASSEKGVETDTQYF. CDR3 in DNA: TGCGCCAGCAGTGAGAAGGGCGTCGAAACAGATACGCAGTATTTT.

This clonotype has only a few counts. V is TRBV27 and J is TRBJ2-5; TRBD1 matches at 9 bases. Germline values: CDR1 MNHEY, CDR2 SMNVEV (reference sequence). J was trimmed by 5 bases and V by 3 bases; bases with no gene match: 7. The CDR3 has 15 amino acids. The CDR3 protein is CASSFLGQGGETQYF. CDR3 DNA sequence: TGTGCCAGCAGTTTCCTGGGACAGGGTGGGGAGACCCAGTACTTC.

This chain connects TRBV4-1 to TRBJ2-3; no reliable D call. V dropped 1 base and J dropped 4 bases, with 9 bases sitting between them. The germline CDR1 and CDR2 sequences are MGHRA and YSYEKL. CDR3 length equals 14 residues. The chain's CDR3 is CASSQGTLPDTQYF. The CDR3 DNA reads as TGCGCCAGCAGCCAAGGGACCCTACCAGATACGCAGTATTTT.

The chain joins TRBV6-6 to TRBJ2-3; D might be TRBD2 (5 bases). The CDR3 contains 15 residues. V was shortened by 5 bases and J by 5 bases, with 17 bases between the two germline ends. Germline CDR1 MNHNY, CDR2 SVGAGI (reference sequence). The CDR3 DNA reads TGTGCCAGCAGTCCCACTCGTTCCGGGATAGATACGCAGTATTTT. Its protein product is CASSPTRSGIDTQYF.

The chain combines TRBV7-2 with TRBJ2-3; D is tentatively TRBD1 or TRBD2 (5 bases each). This CDR3 comprises 16 residues. Deletions cut 3 bases from V and 4 bases from J, with 17 bases between. The germline V gene encodes CDR1 SGHTA and CDR2 FQGNSA. CDR3 DNA sequence: TGTGCCAGCAGCTTTTTACGGGGTGGGGCGTCAGATACGCAGTATTTT. Translated, it gives CASSFLRGGASDTQYF.

This clonotype has more than one count but fewer than ten. This chain connects TRBV27 to TRBJ2-3; maybe TRBD2 (5 bases). The CDR3 is 13 residues long. Germline V gene lookup returns CDR1 MNHEY and CDR2 SMNVEV (reference sequence). V was clipped by 0 bases and J by 14 bases, with 15 bases between them. The CDR3 sequence: CASSLSRESGTYF. The CDR3, as DNA: TGTGCCAGCAGTTTATCACGGGAATCCGGAACGTATTTT.

The chain links TRBV28 to TRBJ1-5; possible D gene TRBD1, 5 bases. CDR3 length: 12 amino acids. Trimming shortened V by 1 base and J by 9 bases, and 7 bases separated the two germline ends. Germline V gene data show CDR1 as MDHEN and CDR2 as SYDVKM. The CDR3 sequence is CASSLSGPPQHF. The CDR3 DNA is TGTGCCAGCAGTTTATCAGGGCCGCCCCAGCATTTT.

The V gene is TRBV20-1, the J gene TRBJ2-3, with TRBD2 as a possible D gene (6 bases). Trimming removed 7 bases at V and 6 bases at J, with 20 bases between. Germline V gene data show CDR1 as DFQATT and CDR2 as SNEGSKA (reference sequence). The CDR3 has 14 amino acids. CDR3 bases: TGCAGTGGCGGGCGTGCCGGCCGGGGGGATACGCAGTATTTT. Translated, it gives CSGGRAGRGDTQYF.

The chain links TRBV28 to TRBJ2-6, with D tentatively TRBD1 (5 bases). The CDR3 loop spans 17 amino acids. CDR1 MDHEN and CDR2 SYDVKM come from the germline V gene. V was clipped by 4 bases and J by 0 bases, with 13 bases between them. CDR3 DNA sequence: TGTGCCAGCAGTTCGGCGGACAATCACTCTGGGGCCAACGTCCTGACTTTC. Protein sequence: CASSSADNHSGANVLTF.

V usage is TRBV20-1 and J usage is TRBJ2-3, with TRBD2 identical over 11 bases. After removal of 2 bases from V and 2 bases from J, the junction contained 6 bases not matched to a gene. Germline CDR1 DFQATT, CDR2 SNEGSKA (reference sequence). This CDR3 comprises 16 residues. CDR3 bases: TGCAGTGCTAGACCCGGGACTAGCGGCCTCACAGATACGCAGTATTTT. As protein: CSARPGTSGLTDTQYF.

This clonotype turned up a few times. This sequence joins TRBV4-2 and TRBJ1-2; 7 nucleotides align to TRBD1. Unmatched junction bases numbered 9, after V lost 1 base and J lost 4 bases. Germline V lookup: CDR1 LGHNA, CDR2 YNFKEQ. This CDR3 comprises 16 residues. This CDR3 is CASSQATGVVVYGYTF. For the CDR3, the DNA is TGTGCCAGCAGCCAAGCCACAGGGGTTGTGGTCTATGGCTACACCTTC.

The chain combines TRBV11-2 with TRBJ2-5, with 10 bases that match TRBD2. The CDR3 spans 21 residues. CDR1 and CDR2 (germline): SGHAT, FQNNGV. Trimming cost V 7 bases and J 1 base; bases outside gene matches: 24. CDR3 in DNA: TGTGCCAGCACCCTTATCGGGGGGGCCCCTCCACTAGCGGGGCGCCAAGAGACCCAGTACTTC. Translating it yields CASTLIGGAPPLAGRQETQYF.